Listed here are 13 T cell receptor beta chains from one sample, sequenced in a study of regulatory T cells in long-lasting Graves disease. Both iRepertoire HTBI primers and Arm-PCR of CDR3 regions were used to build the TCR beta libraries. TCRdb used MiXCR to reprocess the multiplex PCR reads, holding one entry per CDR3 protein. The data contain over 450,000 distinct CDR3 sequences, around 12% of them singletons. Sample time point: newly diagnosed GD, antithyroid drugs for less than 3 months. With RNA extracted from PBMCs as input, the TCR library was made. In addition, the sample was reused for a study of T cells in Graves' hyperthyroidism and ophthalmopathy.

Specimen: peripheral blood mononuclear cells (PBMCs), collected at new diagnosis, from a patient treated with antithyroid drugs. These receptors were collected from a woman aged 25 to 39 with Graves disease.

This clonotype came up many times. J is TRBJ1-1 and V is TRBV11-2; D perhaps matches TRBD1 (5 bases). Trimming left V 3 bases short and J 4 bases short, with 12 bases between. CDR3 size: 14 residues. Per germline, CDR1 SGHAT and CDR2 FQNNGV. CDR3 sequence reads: CASSFGGKGTEAFF. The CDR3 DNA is TGTGCCAGCAGCTTTGGGGGAAAGGGCACTGAAGCTTTCTTT. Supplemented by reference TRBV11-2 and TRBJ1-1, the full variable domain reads EAGVAQSPRYKIIEKRQSVAFWCNPISGHATLYWYQQILGQGPKLLIQFQNNGVVDDSQLPKDRFSAERLKGVDSTLKIQPAKLEDSAVYLCASSFGGKGTEAFFGQGTRLTVV.

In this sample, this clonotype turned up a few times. The CDR3 is CASSPLGTGITEAFF. For the CDR3, the DNA is TGTGCCAGCAGCCCCCTGGGGACAGGGATCACTGAAGCTTTCTTT. V is TRBV6-2 or TRBV6-3 and J is TRBJ1-1; 9 bases map to TRBD1. J was trimmed by 4 bases and V by 6 bases; bases with no gene match: 9. Germline V gene lookup returns CDR1 MNHEY and CDR2 SVGEGT. The CDR3 runs 15 residues.

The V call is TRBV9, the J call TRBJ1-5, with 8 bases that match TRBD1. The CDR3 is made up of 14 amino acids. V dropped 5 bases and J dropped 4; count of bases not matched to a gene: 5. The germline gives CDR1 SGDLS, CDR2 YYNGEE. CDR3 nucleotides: TGTGCCAGCAGTTCGACAGGGGAAAATCAGCCCCAGCATTTT. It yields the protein CASSSTGENQPQHF.

DNA for the CDR3: TGTGCCAGCAGACTAGCGGGAGGGGTTGCTGCCGGGGAGCTGTTTTTT. Translated, it gives CASRLAGGVAAGELFF. The chain combines TRBV2 with TRBJ2-2; TRBD2 matches at 13 bases. CDR3 length: 16 amino acids. J lost 6 bases, V lost 6 bases, and 7 bases had no gene match. The germline gives CDR1 SNHLY, CDR2 FYNNEI.

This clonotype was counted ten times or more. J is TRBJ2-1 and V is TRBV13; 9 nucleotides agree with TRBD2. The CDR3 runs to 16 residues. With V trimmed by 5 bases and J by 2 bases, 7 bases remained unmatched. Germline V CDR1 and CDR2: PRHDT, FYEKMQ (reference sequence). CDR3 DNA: TGTGCCAGCAGCCAAGCTAGCGGGATCACCTACAATGAGCAGTTCTTC. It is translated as CASSQASGITYNEQFF.

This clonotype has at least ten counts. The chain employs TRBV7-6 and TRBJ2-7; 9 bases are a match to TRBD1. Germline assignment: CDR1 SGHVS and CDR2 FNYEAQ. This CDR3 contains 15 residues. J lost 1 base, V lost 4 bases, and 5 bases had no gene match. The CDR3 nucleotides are TGTGCCAGCAGCTCCACCGGGACAGGGTCCTACGAGCAGTACTTC. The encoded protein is CASSSTGTGSYEQYF.

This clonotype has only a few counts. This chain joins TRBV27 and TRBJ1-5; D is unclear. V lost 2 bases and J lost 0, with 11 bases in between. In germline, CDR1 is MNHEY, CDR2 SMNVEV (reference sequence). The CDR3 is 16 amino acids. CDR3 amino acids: CASSLKGFYSNQPQHF. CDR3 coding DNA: TGTGCCAGCAGTTTAAAAGGGTTTTATAGCAATCAGCCCCAGCATTTT.

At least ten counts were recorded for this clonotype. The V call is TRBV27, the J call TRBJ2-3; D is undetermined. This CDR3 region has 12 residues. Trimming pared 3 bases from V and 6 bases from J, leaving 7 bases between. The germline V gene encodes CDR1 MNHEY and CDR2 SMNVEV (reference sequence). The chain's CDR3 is CASSFQRDTQYF. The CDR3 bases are TGTGCCAGCAGTTTCCAACGGGATACGCAGTATTTT.

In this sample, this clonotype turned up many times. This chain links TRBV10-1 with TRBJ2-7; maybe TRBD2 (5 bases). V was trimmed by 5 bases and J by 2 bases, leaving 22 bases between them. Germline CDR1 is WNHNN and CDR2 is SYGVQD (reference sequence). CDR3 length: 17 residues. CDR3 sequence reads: CASSPATPGVRPYEQYF. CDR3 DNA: TGCGCCAGCAGTCCGGCCACTCCCGGGGTCAGGCCCTACGAGCAGTACTTC.

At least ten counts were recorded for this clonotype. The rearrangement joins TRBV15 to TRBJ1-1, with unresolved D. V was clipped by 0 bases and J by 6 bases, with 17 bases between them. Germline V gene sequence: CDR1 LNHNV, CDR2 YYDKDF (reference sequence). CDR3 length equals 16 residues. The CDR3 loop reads CATSRDPFPGQAEAFF. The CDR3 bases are TGTGCCACCAGCAGAGATCCATTCCCAGGTCAGGCTGAAGCTTTCTTT.

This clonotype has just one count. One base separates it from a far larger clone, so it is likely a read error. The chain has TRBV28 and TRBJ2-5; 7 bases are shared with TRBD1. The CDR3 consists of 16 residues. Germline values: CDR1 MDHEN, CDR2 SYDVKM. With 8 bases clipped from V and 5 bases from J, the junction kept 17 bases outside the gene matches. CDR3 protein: CASHGVRQGGRETQYF. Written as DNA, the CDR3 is TGTGCCAGCCATGGAGTACGACAGGGTGGAAGGGAGACCCAGTACTTC.

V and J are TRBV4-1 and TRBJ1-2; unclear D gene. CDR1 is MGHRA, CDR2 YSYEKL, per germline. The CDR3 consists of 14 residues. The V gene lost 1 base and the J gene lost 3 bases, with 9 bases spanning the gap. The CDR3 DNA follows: TGCGCCAGCAGCCAAGTAACAGAGCACTATGGCTACACCTTC. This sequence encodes CASSQVTEHYGYTF.

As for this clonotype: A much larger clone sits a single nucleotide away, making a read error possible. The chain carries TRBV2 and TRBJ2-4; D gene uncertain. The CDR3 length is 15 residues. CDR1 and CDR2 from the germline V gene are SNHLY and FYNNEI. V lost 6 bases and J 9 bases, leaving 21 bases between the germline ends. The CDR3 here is CASSVFAITMGIQYF. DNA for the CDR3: TGTGCCAGCAGCGTTTTTGCTATCACGATGGGCATTCAGTACTTC.